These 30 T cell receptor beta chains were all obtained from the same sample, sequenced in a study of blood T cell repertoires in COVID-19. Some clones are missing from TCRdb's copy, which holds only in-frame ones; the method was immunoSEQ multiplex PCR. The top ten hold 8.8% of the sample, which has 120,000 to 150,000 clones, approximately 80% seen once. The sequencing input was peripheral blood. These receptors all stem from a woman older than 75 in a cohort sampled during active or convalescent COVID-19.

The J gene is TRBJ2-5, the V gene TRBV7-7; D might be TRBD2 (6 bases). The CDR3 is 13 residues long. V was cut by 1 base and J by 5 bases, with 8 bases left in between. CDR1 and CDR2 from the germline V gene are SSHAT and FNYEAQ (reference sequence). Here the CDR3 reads CASSLGGEETQYF. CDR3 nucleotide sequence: TGTGCCAGCAGCTTAGGCGGGGAGGAGACCCAGTACTTC. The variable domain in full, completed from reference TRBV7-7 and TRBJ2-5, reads GAGVSQSPRYKVTKRGQDVTLRCDPISSHATLYWYQQALGQGPEFLTYFNYEAQPDKSGLPSDRFSAERPEGSISTLTIQRTEQRDSAMYRCASSLGGEETQYFGPGTRLLVL.

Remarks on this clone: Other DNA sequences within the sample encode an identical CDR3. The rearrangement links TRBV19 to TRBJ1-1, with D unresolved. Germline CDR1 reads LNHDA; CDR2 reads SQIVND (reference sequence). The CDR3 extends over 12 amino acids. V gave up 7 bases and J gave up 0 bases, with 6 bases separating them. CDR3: CASTGMNTEAFF. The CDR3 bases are TGTGCCAGTACGGGAATGAACACTGAAGCTTTCTTT.

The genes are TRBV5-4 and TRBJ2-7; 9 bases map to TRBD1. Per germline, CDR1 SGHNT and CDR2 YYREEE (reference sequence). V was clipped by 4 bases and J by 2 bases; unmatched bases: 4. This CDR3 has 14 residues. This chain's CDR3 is CASSARTGAYEQYF. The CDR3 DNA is TGTGCCAGCAGCGCAAGGACAGGGGCCTACGAGCAGTACTTC.

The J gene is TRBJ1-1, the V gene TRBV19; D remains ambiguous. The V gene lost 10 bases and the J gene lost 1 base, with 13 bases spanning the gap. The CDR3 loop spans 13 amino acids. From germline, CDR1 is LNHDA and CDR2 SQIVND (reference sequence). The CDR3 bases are TGTGCCACTCGACCGAGGTGGAACACTGAAGCTTTCTTT. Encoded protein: CATRPRWNTEAFF.

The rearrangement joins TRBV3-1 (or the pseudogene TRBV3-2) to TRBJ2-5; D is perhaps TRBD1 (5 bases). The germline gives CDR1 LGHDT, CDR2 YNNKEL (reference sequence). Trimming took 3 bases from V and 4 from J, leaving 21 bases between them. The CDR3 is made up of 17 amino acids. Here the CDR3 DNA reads TGTGCCAGCAGCCACAGAAGGGGCCGCAAAGGTAGAGAGACCCAGTACTTC. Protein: CASSHRRGRKGRETQYF.

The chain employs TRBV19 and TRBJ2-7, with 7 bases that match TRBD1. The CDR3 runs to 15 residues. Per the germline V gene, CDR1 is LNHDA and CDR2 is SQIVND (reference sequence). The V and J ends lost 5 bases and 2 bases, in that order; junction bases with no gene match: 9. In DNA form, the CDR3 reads TGTGCCAGTAGTGGCGGTGCAGGGGGACCCTACGAGCAGTACTTC. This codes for CASSGGAGGPYEQYF.

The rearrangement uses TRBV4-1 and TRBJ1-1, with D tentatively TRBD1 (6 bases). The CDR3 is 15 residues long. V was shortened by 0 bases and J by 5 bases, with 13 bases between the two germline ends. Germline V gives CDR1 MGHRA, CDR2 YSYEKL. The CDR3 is CASSQDGGARTEAFF. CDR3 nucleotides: TGCGCCAGCAGCCAAGATGGGGGGGCACGGACTGAAGCTTTCTTT.

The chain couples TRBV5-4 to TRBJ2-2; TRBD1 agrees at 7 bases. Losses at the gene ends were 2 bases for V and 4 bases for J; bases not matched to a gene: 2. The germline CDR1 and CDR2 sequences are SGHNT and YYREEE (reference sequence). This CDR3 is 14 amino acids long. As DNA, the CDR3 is TGTGCCAGCAGCTTTGCAGGGGGCACCGGGGAGCTGTTTTTT. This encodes CASSFAGGTGELFF.

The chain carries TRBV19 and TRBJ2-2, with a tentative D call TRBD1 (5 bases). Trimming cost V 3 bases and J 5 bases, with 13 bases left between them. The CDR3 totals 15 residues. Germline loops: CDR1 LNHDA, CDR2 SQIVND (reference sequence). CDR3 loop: CASSIQGIVTGELFF. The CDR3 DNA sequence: TGTGCCAGTAGTATCCAGGGAATAGTTACCGGGGAGCTGTTTTTT.

The CDR3 loop is CASSIAVSDSPLHF. The CDR3 DNA reads TGTGCCAGTAGTATAGCTGTGAGTGATTCACCCCTCCACTTT. J is TRBJ1-6 and V is TRBV19; D call uncertain. Germline CDR1 reads LNHDA; CDR2 reads SQIVND (reference sequence). CDR3 length: 14 residues. Trimming took 1 base from V and 8 from J, leaving 9 bases between them.

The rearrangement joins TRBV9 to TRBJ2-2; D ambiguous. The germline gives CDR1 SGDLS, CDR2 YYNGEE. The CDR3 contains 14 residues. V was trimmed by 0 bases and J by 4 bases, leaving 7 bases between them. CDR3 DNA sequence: TGTGCCAGCAGCGTAGTTCAGGTCACCGGGGAGCTGTTTTTT. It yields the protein CASSVVQVTGELFF.

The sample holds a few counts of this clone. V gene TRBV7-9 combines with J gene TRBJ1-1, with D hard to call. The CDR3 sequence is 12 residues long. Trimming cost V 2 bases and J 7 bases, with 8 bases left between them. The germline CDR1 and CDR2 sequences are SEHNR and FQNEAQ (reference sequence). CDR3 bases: TGTGCCAGCAGCTTATGGGAGGGTGAAGCTTTCTTT. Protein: CASSLWEGEAFF.

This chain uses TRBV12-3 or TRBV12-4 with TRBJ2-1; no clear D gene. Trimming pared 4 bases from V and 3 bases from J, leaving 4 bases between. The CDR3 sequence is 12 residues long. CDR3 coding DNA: TGTGCCAGCAGTTCTCTCTACAATGAGCAGTTCTTC. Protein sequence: CASSSLYNEQFF.

The CDR3 spells CASSLKVWLAGHNEQYV. CDR3 DNA: TGTGCCAGCAGCTTGAAGGTTTGGCTAGCGGGGCACAACGAGCAGTACGTC. This chain uses TRBV5-4 with TRBJ2-7, with 9 positions matching TRBD2. Germline loops: CDR1 SGHNT, CDR2 YYREEE (reference sequence). The CDR3 is 17 residues long. V gave up 1 base and J gave up 5 bases; unmatched junction bases: 13.

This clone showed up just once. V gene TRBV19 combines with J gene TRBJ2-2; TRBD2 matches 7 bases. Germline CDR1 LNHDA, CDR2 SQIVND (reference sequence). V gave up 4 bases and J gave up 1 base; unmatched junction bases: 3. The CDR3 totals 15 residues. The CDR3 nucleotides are TGTGCCAGTAGTAGGGGACTACAGAACACCGGGGAGCTGTTTTTT. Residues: CASSRGLQNTGELFF.

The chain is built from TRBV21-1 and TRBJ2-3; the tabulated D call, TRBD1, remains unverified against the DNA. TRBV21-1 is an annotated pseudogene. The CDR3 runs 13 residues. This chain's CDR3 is CASSKNRRDTQYF. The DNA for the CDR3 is TGTGCCAGCAGCAAAAACAGAAGAGATACGCAGTATTTT.

Here the CDR3 DNA reads TGTGCCAGCAGTGACCCCCCCCTTAACTATGGCTACACCTTC. Its protein product is CASSDPPLNYGYTF. The chain has TRBV6-1 and TRBJ1-2, with D uncertain. Germline CDR1 MNHNS, CDR2 SASEGT. The CDR3 has 14 residues. V was trimmed by 3 bases and J by 1 base, leaving 9 bases between them.

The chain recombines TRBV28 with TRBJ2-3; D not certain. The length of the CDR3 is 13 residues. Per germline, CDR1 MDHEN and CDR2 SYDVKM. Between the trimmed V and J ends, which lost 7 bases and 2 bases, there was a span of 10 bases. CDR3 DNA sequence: TGTGCCAGCAAGGAGACCTACACAGATACGCAGTATTTT. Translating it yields CASKETYTDTQYF.

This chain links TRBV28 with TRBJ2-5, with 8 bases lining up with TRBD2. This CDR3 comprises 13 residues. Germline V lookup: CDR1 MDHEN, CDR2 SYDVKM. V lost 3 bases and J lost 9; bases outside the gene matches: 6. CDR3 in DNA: TGTGCCAGCAGTTTGGACTTCGGGGGGGCCCAGTACTTC. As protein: CASSLDFGGAQYF.

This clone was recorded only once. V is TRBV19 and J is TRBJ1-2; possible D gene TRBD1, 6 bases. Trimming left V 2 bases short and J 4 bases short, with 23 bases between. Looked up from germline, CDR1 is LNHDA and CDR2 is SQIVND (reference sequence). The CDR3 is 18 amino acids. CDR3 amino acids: CASSIIRRGTAEFYGYTF. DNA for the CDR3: TGTGCCAGTAGTATAATTCGCAGGGGCACAGCTGAATTCTATGGCTACACCTTC.

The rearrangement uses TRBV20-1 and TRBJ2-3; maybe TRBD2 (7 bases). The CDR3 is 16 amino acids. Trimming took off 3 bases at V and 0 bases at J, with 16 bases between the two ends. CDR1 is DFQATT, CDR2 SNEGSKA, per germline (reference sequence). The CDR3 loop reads CSASGSAGASTDTQYF. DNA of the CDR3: TGCAGTGCTAGTGGTTCGGCGGGGGCTAGCACAGATACGCAGTATTTT.

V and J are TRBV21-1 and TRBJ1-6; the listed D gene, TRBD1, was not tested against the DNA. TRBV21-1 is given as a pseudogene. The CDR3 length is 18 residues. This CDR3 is CASSKETRDCSYNSPLHF. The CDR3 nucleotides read TGTGCCAGCAGCAAAGAGACCAGGGATTGTTCCTATAATTCACCCCTCCACTTT.

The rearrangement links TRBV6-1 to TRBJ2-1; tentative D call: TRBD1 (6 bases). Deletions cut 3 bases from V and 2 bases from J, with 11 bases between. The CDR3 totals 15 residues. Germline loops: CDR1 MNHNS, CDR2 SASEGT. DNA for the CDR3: TGTGCCAGCAGTGATTTCAGGGGTCCCTACAATGAGCAGTTCTTC. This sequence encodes CASSDFRGPYNEQFF.

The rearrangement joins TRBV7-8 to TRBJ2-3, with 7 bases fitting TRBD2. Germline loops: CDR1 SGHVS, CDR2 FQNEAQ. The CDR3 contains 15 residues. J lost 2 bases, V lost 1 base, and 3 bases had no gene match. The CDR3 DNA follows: TGTGCCAGCAGCTTAGTCAGCGGGGCCACAGATACGCAGTATTTT. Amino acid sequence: CASSLVSGATDTQYF.

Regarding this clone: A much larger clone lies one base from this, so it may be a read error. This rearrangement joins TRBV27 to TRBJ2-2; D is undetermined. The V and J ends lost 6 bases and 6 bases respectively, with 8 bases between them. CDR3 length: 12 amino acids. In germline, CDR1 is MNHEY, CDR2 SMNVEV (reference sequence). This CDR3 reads CASSPLAGELFF. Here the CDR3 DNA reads TGTGCCAGCAGCCCCCTCGCCGGGGAGCTGTTTTTT.

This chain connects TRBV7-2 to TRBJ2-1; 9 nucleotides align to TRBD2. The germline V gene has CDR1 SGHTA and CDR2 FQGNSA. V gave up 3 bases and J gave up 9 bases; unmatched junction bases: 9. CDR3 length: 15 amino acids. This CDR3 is CASSFLAGDSGEQFF. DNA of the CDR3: TGTGCCAGCAGCTTTTTAGCGGGGGACAGTGGTGAGCAGTTCTTC. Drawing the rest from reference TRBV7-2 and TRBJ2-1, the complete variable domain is GAGVSQSPSNKVTEKGKDVELRCDPISGHTALYWYRQSLGQGLEFLIYFQGNSAPDKSGLPSDRFSAERTGGSVSTLTIQRTQQEDSAVYLCASSFLAGDSGEQFFGPGTRLTVL.

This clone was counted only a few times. CDR3 nucleotide sequence: TGCAGCGTTCAAACAGTTGGAGGGCGTGAAGCTTTCTTT. Its translation is CSVQTVGGREAFF. V gene TRBV29-1 combines with J gene TRBJ1-1, with D unresolved. V was cut by 5 bases and J by 7 bases, with 17 bases left in between. The CDR3 has 13 amino acids. CDR1 is SQVTM, CDR2 ANQGSEA, per germline.

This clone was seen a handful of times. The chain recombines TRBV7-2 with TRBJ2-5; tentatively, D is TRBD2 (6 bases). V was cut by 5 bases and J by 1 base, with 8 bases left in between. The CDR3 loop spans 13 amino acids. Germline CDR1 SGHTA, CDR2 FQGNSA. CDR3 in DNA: TGTGCCAGCAGCGGGGGGTTCCAAGAGACCCAGTACTTC. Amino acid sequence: CASSGGFQETQYF.

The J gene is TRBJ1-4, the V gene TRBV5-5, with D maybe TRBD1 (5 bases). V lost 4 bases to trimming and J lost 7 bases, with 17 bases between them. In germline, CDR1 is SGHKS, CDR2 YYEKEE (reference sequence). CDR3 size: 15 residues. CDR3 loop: CASSRNRLASEKLFF. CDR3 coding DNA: TGTGCCAGCAGCCGGAACAGGCTTGCAAGTGAAAAACTGTTTTTT. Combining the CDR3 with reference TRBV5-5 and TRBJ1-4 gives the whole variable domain DAGVTQSPTHLIKTRGQQVTLRCSPISGHKSVSWYQQVLGQGPQFIFQYYEKEERGRGNFPDRFSARQFPNYSSELNVNALLLGDSALYLCASSRNRLASEKLFFGSGTQLSVL.

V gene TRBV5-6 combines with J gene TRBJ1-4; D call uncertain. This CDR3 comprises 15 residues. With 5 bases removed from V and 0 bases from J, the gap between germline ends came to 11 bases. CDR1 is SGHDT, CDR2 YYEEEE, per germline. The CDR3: CASRRSGATNEKLFF. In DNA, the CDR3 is TGTGCCAGCAGGCGATCAGGCGCAACTAATGAAAAACTGTTTTTT. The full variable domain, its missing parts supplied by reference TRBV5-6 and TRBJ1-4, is DAGVTQSPTHLIKTRGQQVTLRCSPKSGHDTVSWYQQALGQGPQFIFQYYEEEERQRGNFPDRFSGHQFPNYSSELNVNALLLGDSALYLCASRRSGATNEKLFFGSGTQLSVL.